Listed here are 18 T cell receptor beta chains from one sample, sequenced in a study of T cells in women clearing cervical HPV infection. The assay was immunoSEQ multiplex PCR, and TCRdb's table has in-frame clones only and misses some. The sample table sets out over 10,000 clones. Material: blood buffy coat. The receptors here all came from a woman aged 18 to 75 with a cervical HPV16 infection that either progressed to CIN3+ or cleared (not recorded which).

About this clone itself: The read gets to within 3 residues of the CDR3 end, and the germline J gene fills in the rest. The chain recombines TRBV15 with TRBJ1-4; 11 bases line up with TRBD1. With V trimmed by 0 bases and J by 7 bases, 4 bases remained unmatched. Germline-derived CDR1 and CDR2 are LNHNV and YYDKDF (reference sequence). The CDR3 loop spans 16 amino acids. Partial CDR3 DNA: TGTGCCACCAGCAGAGATCTCGGGACAGGGGGTGAAAAA. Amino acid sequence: CATSRDLGTGGEK. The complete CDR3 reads CATSRDLGTGGEKLFF.

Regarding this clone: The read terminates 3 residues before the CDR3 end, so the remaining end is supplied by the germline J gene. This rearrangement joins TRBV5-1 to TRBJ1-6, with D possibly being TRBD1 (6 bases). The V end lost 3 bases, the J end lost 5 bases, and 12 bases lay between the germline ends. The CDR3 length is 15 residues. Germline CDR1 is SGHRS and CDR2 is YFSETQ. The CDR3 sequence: CASSYGDTDNSPLHF. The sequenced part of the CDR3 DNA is TGCGCCAGCAGCTATGGGGACACAGATAATTCACCC.

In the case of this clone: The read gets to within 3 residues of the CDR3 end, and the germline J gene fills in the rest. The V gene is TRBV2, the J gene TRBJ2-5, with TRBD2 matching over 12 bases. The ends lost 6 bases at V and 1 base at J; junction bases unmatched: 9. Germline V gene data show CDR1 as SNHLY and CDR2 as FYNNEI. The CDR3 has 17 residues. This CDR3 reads CASSLNLAGGPQETQYF. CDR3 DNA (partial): TGTGCCAGCAGCCTCAACCTAGCGGGGGGGCCCCAAGAGACC.

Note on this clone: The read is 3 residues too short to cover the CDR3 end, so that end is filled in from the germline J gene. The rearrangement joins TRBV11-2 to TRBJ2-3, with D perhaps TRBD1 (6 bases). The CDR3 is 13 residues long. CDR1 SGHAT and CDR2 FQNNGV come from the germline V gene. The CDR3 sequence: CATTGQLGETQYF. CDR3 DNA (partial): TGTGCCACCACCGGACAGTTAGGAGAGACG.

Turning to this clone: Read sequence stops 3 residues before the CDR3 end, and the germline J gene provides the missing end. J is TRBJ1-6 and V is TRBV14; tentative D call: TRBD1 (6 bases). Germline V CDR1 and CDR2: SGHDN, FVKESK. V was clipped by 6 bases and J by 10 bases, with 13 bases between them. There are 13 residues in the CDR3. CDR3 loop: CASSLQGGSPLHF. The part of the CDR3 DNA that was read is TGTGCCAGCAGTTTACAGGGCGGCTCACCC.

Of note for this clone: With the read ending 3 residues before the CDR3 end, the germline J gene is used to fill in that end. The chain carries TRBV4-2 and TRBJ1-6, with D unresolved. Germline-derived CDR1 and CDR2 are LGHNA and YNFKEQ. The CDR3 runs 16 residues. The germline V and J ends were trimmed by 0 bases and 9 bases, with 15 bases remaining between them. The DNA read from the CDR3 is TGTGCCAGCAGCCAAGATAATCCGGGGTCGGGTTCACCC. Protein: CASSQDNPGSGSP. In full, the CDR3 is CASSQDNPGSGSPLHF.

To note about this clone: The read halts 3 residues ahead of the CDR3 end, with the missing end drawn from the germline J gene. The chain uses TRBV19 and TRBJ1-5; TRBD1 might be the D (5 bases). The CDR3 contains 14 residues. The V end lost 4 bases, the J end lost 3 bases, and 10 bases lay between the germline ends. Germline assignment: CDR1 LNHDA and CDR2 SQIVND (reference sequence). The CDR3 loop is CASSTLTDNQPQHF. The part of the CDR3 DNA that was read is TGTGCCAGTAGTACGCTGACAGACAATCAGCCC.

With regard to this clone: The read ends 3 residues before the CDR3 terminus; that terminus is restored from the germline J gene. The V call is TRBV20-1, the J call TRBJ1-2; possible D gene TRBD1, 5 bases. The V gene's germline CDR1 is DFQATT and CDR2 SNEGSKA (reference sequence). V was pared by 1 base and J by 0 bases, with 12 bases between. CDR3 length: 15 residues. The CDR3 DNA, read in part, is TGCAGTGCTAGAGGTTCAGGGACTACTAACTATGGC. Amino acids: CSARGSGTTNYG. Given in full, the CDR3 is CSARGSGTTNYGYTF.

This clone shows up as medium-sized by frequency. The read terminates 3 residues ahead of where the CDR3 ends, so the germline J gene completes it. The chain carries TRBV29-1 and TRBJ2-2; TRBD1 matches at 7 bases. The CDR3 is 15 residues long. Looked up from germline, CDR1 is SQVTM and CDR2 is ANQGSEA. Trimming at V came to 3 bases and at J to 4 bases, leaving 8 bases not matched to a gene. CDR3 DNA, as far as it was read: TGCAGCGTTGAGTGGGGCAGGGGGTCCACCGGGGAG. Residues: CSVEWGRGSTGE. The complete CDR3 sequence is CSVEWGRGSTGELFF.

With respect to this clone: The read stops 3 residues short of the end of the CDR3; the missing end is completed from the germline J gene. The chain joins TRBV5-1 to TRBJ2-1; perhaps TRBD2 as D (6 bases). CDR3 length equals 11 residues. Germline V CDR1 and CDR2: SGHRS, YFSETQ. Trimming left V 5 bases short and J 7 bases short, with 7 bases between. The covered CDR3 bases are TGCGCCAGCAGGGAGGGTAATGAG. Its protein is CASREGNE. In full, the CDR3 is CASREGNEQFF.

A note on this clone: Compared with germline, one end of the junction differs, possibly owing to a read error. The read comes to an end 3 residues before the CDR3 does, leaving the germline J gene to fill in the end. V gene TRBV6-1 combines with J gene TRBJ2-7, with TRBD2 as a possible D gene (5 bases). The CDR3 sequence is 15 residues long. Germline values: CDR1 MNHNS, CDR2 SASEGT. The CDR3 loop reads CASGGTRLLSSEQYF. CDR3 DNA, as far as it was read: TGTGCCAGCGGTGGAACTAGGCTTTTATCCTCCGAG.

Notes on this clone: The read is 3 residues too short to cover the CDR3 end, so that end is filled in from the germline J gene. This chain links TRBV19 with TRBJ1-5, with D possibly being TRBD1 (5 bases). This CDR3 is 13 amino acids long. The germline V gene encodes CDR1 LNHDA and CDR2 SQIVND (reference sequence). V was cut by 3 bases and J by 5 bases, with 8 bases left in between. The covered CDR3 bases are TGTGCCAGTAGTATTCGGGGGGATCAGCCC. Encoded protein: CASSIRGDQP. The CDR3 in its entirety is CASSIRGDQPQHF.

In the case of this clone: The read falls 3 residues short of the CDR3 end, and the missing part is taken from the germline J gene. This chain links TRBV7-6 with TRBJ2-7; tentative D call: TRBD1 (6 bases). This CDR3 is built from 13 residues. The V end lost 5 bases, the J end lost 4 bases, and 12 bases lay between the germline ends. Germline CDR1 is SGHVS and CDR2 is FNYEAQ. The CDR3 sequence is CASSAQGTYEQYF. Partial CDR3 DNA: TGTGCCAGCAGCGCACAGGGAACGTACGAG.

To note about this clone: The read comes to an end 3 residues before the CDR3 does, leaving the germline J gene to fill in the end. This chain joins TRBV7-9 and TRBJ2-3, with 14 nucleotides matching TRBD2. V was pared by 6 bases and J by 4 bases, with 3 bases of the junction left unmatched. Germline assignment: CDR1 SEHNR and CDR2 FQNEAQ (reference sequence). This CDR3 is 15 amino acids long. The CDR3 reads CASRAGLAGADTQYF. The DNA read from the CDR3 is TGTGCCAGCAGGGCGGGACTAGCGGGGGCAGATACG.

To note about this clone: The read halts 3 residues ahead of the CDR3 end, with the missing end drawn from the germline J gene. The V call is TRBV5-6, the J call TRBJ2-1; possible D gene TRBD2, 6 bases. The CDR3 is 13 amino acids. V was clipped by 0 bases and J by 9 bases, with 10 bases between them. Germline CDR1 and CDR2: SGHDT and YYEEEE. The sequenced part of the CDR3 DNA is TGTGCCAGCAGCTTGGGTGGGACTTTTGAG. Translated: CASSLGGTFE. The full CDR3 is CASSLGGTFEQFF.

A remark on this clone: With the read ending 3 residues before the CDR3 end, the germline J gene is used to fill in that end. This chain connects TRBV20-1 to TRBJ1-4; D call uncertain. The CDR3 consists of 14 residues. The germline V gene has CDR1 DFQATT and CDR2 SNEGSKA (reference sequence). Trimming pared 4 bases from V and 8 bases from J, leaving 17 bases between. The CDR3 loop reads CSAKSIGVREKLFF. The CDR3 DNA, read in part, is TGCAGTGCTAAATCGATCGGGGTTCGGGAAAAA.

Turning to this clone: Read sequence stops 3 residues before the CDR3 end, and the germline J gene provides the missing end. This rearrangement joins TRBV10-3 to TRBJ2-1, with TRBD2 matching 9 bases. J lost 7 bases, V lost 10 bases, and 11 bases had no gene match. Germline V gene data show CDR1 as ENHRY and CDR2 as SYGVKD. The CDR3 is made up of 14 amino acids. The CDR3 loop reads CATYGLAGSNEQFF. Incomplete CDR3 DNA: TGTGCCACTTACGGCCTAGCGGGGTCGAATGAG.

The sequenced part of the CDR3 DNA is TGTGCCTGGAGTGTCAGAGGGAACACTGAA. It encodes CAWSVRGNTE. The full CDR3 is CAWSVRGNTEAFF. This chain links TRBV30 with TRBJ1-1; D uncertain. The read halts 3 residues ahead of the CDR3 end, with the missing end drawn from the germline J gene. Germline V gene lookup returns CDR1 GTSNPN and CDR2 SVGIG (reference sequence). The CDR3 sequence is 13 residues long. The ends were cut back, 0 bases at V and 1 base at J, with 6 bases in the middle.